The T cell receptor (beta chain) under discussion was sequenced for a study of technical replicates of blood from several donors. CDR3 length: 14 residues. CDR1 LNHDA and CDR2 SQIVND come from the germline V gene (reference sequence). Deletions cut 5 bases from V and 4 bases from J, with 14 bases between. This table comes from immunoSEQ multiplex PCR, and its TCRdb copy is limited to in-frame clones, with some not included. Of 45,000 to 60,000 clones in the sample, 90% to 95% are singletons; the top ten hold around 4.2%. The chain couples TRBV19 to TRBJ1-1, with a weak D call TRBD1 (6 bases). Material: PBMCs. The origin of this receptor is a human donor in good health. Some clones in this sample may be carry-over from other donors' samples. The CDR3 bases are TGTGCCAGTAGTCAGGGGATGAGGAGCACTGAAGCTTTCTTT. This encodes CASSQGMRSTEAFF.